This TCR beta chain appears in the sequencing data of a study of shared clonotypes between healthy human individuals. General observations from the study: Clonotype sharing across four donors was observed for 5% to 6.5% of naive CD4 clonotypes.

This clone was observed a few times. Antigen unknown. CDR3 length: 15 amino acids. V lost 1 base and J 8 bases, leaving 14 bases between the germline ends. Germline values: CDR1 SEHNR, CDR2 FQNEAQ (reference sequence). Sequencing was performed with immunoSEQ multiplex PCR; in TCRdb, only in-frame clones are kept and a portion is missing. The sample gives 740,000 or so clones, around 73% of which show up once; 1.5% to 2% is in the top ten. Material: memory CD4+ T cells sorted from blood. Described subset: CD45RA-negative fraction. The receptor comes from a woman in her 30s in good health. The rearrangement links TRBV7-9 to TRBJ1-4, with D possibly matching TRBD1 (6 bases). CDR3 bases: TGTGCCAGCAGCTTAGAGTTGGGGGCTGGGGAAAAACTGTTTTTT. It is translated as CASSLELGAGEKLFF.